The T cell receptor beta chain under discussion was sequenced for a study of cytomegalovirus exposure and HLA in healthy donors. Notes on the study in general: As a later analysis showed, a missense DCLRE1C variant was linked to trimming of TCR beta V- and J-genes. Most TCR sequences were rare, but some public TCRs occurred in many donors. Per published reports, the classifier diagnosed cytomegalovirus status with high specificity and sensitivity. The study carried out a later analysis of TCR beta sequences. It associated roughly 17,000 of them with specific HLA alleles at a false discovery rate of 0.05.

A word on this clone: Its antigen is currently unknown. One junction end disagrees with the germline gene, perhaps due to a read error. In the same sample, other DNA sequences code for this CDR3.

The PCR made use of 60 Vbeta and 13 Jbeta primers. TCRdb's table, derived via immunoSEQ multiplex PCR, lists solely in-frame clones and lacks some. The repertoire consists of over 100,000 clones, with 55% to 75% occurring once and the leading ten covering approximately 9%. The length of the CDR3 is 14 residues. Germline V CDR1 and CDR2: LNHDA, SQIVND (reference sequence). The J gene is TRBJ2-3, the V gene TRBV19; TRBD2 aligns across 7 bases. The TCR sequence derives from a young man in good health and CMV-seropositive. Specimen: PBMCs. CDR3 sequence reads: CASSIQRDTDTQYF. The CDR3 bases are TGCGCCAGTAGTATTCAGCGGGACACAGATACGCAGTATTTT. The whole variable domain, filled in from reference TRBV19 and TRBJ2-3, reads DGGITQSPKYLFRKEGQNVTLSCEQNLNHDAMYWYRQDPGQGLRLIYYSQIVNDFQKGDIAEGYSVSREKKESFPLTVTSAQKNPTAFYLCASSIQRDTDTQYFGPGTRLTVL.